Presented here are 19 T cell receptor beta chains from one specimen sequenced in a study of T cells after yellow fever vaccination. TCRdb re-called the 5' RACE reads through MiXCR, storing one row per CDR3 protein. The data hold roughly 300,000 distinct CDR3 sequences, with 8.1% observed a single time. Sequences were derived from PBMCs, sampled about 41 days after the first yellow fever vaccination. Receptor source: a man between 18 and 29 years old who received the YFV17D yellow fever vaccine.

In this sample, this clonotype turned up a few times. V gene TRBV4-3 combines with J gene TRBJ2-1; 7 bases match TRBD2. The CDR3 is 16 amino acids. V lost 3 bases, J lost 3 bases, and 8 bases stayed unmatched. Germline CDR1 reads LGHNA; CDR2 reads YSLEER. The CDR3 is CASSQNSAGVYNEQFF. CDR3 DNA sequence: TGCGCCAGCAGCCAGAACTCGGCGGGGGTCTACAATGAGCAGTTCTTC.

In this sample, this clonotype turned up a few times. This chain uses TRBV4-3 with TRBJ2-3; 10 bases fit TRBD2. V was clipped by 0 bases and J by 5 bases; unmatched bases: 8. CDR3 size: 17 residues. Germline loops: CDR1 LGHNA, CDR2 YSLEER. In DNA, the CDR3 is TGCGCCAGCAGCCAAGATCTGGGGCTAGCGGGGGAAGATACGCAGTATTTT. The encoded protein is CASSQDLGLAGEDTQYF.

This clonotype was counted a few times. The rearrangement joins TRBV7-2 to TRBJ1-6; D remains ambiguous. Between the trimmed V and J ends, which lost 0 bases and 7 bases, there was a span of 7 bases. The CDR3 spans 14 residues. The germline CDR1 and CDR2 sequences are SGHTA and FQGNSA. The CDR3 here is CASSLAARNSPLHF. The CDR3 DNA is TGTGCCAGCAGCTTAGCCGCCCGGAATTCACCCCTCCACTTT.

A few counts support this clonotype. The chain uses TRBV7-2 and TRBJ2-3; unclear D gene. CDR3 size: 14 residues. CDR1 is SGHTA, CDR2 FQGNSA, per germline. V was trimmed by 5 bases and J by 2 bases, leaving 11 bases between them. This CDR3 reads CASSPTTVTDTQYF. CDR3 DNA sequence: TGTGCCAGCAGCCCAACAACCGTCACAGATACGCAGTATTTT.

This clonotype was picked up a small number of times. V is TRBV30 and J is TRBJ1-5, with a weak D call TRBD1 (5 bases). V was clipped by 1 base and J by 9 bases, with 16 bases between them. The germline V gene encodes CDR1 GTSNPN and CDR2 SVGIG (reference sequence). This CDR3 contains 14 residues. CDR3 region: CAWSEGSPGGPQHF. CDR3 nucleotides: TGTGCCTGGAGTGAGGGGTCTCCTGGGGGGCCCCAGCATTTT.

This clonotype was found a few times. The chain employs TRBV7-9 and TRBJ1-5; D ambiguous. Trimming took 6 bases from V and 4 from J, leaving 10 bases between them. This CDR3 spans 13 amino acids. The germline gives CDR1 SEHNR, CDR2 FQNEAQ (reference sequence). CDR3 region: CASSPQNNQPQHF. In DNA form, the CDR3 reads TGTGCCAGCAGTCCACAAAATAATCAGCCCCAGCATTTT. The variable domain in full, with the rest retrieved from reference TRBV7-9 and TRBJ1-5, is DTGVSQNPRHKITKRGQNVTFRCDPISEHNRLYWYRQTLGQGPEFLTYFQNEAQLEKSRLLSDRFSAERPKGSFSTLEIQRTEQGDSAMYLCASSPQNNQPQHFGDGTRLSIL.

The table lists this clonotype with a few counts. The rearrangement uses TRBV10-3 and TRBJ2-5; 8 bases agree with TRBD2. Germline CDR1 is ENHRY and CDR2 is SYGVKD. This CDR3 contains 13 residues. After removal of 8 bases from V and 3 bases from J, the junction contained 5 bases not matched to a gene. The CDR3 region is CAIGRAGEETQYF. In nucleotides, the CDR3 is TGTGCCATCGGGAGAGCGGGGGAAGAGACCCAGTACTTC.

This clonotype turned up a few times. The chain joins TRBV5-6 to TRBJ2-5; D uncertain. V was cut by 2 bases and J by 5 bases, with 22 bases left in between. There are 17 residues in the CDR3. Germline assignment: CDR1 SGHDT and CDR2 YYEEEE. The CDR3 sequence is CASSFGVSSMISETQYF. CDR3 coding DNA: TGTGCCAGCAGCTTTGGGGTGAGCTCAATGATATCGGAGACCCAGTACTTC.

This clonotype appeared a few times. This rearrangement joins TRBV19 to TRBJ2-5; 10 bases agree with TRBD2. CDR1 is LNHDA and CDR2 is SQIVND in the germline V gene (reference sequence). V lost 6 bases to trimming and J lost 4 bases; unmatched junction nucleotides: 5. The CDR3 extends over 14 amino acids. CDR3: CASRSAGGRETQYF. The DNA of the CDR3 is TGTGCCAGTAGGTCAGCGGGGGGGAGAGAGACCCAGTACTTC.

This clonotype was recorded at least ten times. The chain couples TRBV6-5 to TRBJ2-7, with D hard to call. V shed 1 base and J shed 2 bases, with 6 bases lying between them. CDR3 size: 13 residues. Germline values: CDR1 MNHEY, CDR2 SVGAGI. CDR3 bases: TGTGCCAGCAGTTACTACGGAACCTACGAGCAGTACTTC. As protein: CASSYYGTYEQYF.

In this sample, this clonotype turned up a few times. This chain joins TRBV10-1 and TRBJ2-2; D may be TRBD2 (5 bases). Germline V gene data show CDR1 as WNHNN and CDR2 as SYGVQD (reference sequence). CDR3 length: 14 amino acids. V lost 4 bases to trimming and J lost 3 bases, with 9 bases between them. CDR3 loop: CASSAGKDTGELFF. In nucleotides, the CDR3 is TGCGCCAGCAGTGCCGGGAAGGACACCGGGGAGCTGTTTTTT.

This clonotype was seen more than once but under ten times. This rearrangement joins TRBV27 to TRBJ2-3; 8 bases map to TRBD2. This CDR3 is 17 amino acids long. Per germline, CDR1 MNHEY and CDR2 SMNVEV (reference sequence). Trimming at V came to 3 bases and at J to 4 bases, leaving 12 bases not matched to a gene. The CDR3 is CASSFWGGSGESDTQYF. The CDR3 nucleotides read TGTGCCAGCAGTTTTTGGGGGGGTAGCGGGGAGTCAGATACGCAGTATTTT.

The J gene is TRBJ1-2, the V gene TRBV10-3; 7 bases agree with TRBD1. The CDR3 has 13 residues. Germline V lookup: CDR1 ENHRY, CDR2 SYGVKD. With V trimmed by 5 bases and J by 2 bases, 2 bases remained unmatched. The CDR3: CAISRTGNYGYTF. As DNA, the CDR3 is TGTGCCATCAGTCGGACAGGCAACTATGGCTACACCTTC.

This clonotype was counted between two and nine times. The gene calls are TRBV24-1 and TRBJ2-2; TRBD2 aligns across 10 bases. This CDR3 is 15 amino acids long. J lost 5 bases, V lost 5 bases, and 4 bases had no gene match. Germline assignment: CDR1 KGHDR and CDR2 SFDVKD. The CDR3 reads CATSGGLARTGELFF. The CDR3 nucleotides read TGTGCCACCAGTGGGGGACTAGCGCGGACCGGGGAGCTGTTTTTT.

A few counts support this clonotype. The chain uses TRBV12-3 or TRBV12-4 and TRBJ1-5; 9 bases are shared with TRBD1. CDR3 length equals 16 residues. After removal of 6 bases from V and 4 bases from J, the junction contained 10 bases not matched to a gene. CDR3 region: CASSDGGQGVNQPQHF. The DNA of the CDR3 is TGTGCCAGCAGCGACGGGGGACAGGGTGTAAATCAGCCCCAGCATTTT.

This clonotype was counted at least ten times. V gene TRBV18 combines with J gene TRBJ1-1; 7 bases map to TRBD1. With 1 base clipped from V and 5 bases from J, the junction kept 10 bases outside the gene matches. Germline V CDR1 and CDR2: KGHSH, LQKENI. The CDR3 sequence is 16 residues long. The CDR3 DNA reads TGTGCCAGCTCACCACGACGGCCCTCCAGGGGGACTGAAGCTTTCTTT. Amino acids: CASSPRRPSRGTEAFF.

A few counts support this clonotype. This rearrangement joins TRBV4-3 to TRBJ1-4; D possibly corresponds to TRBD1 (5 bases). The CDR3 is 15 residues long. Trimming left V 4 bases short and J 8 bases short, with 17 bases between. The germline V gene encodes CDR1 LGHNA and CDR2 YSLEER. This chain's CDR3 is CASSPSSGVSEKLFF. In DNA, the CDR3 is TGCGCCAGCAGCCCCTCTTCGGGGGTAAGCGAAAAACTGTTTTTT.

The chain is built from TRBV5-6 and TRBJ2-7; D not certain. CDR1 is SGHDT and CDR2 is YYEEEE in the germline V gene. Deletions cut 4 bases from V and 2 bases from J, with 10 bases between. CDR3 size: 13 residues. The CDR3 DNA sequence: TGTGCCAGCAGCCGTGTAAGGACCTACGAGCAGTACGTC. Translating gives CASSRVRTYEQYV.

Written as DNA, the CDR3 is TGTGCCACCAGCAGAGATAGATACAGGGGGGACACTGAAGCTTTCTTT. Translation: CATSRDRYRGDTEAFF. J is TRBJ1-1 and V is TRBV15, with TRBD1 matching 8 bases. Germline CDR1 is LNHNV and CDR2 is YYDKDF (reference sequence). The length of the CDR3 is 16 residues. Unmatched junction bases numbered 6, after V lost 0 bases and J lost 3 bases.